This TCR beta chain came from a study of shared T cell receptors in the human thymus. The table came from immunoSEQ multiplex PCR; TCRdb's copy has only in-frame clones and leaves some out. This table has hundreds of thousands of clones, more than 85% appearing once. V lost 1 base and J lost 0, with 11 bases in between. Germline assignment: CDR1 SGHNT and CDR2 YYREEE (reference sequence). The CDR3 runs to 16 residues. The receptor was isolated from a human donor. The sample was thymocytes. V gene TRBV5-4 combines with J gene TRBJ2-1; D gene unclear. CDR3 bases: TGTGCCAGCAGCTTGTGGGATCCTTCCTCCTACAATGAGCAGTTCTTC. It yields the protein CASSLWDPSSYNEQFF. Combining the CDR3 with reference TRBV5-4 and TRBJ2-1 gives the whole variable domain ETGVTQSPTHLIKTRGQQVTLRCSSQSGHNTVSWYQQALGQGPQFIFQYYREEENGRGNFPPRFSGLQFPNYSSELNVNALELDDSALYLCASSLWDPSSYNEQFFGPGTRLTVL.